These 7 T cell receptor beta chains share one sample of origin, sequenced in a study of shared clonotypes between healthy human individuals. Clones were read by immunoSEQ multiplex PCR, and TCRdb kept only the in-frame ones, dropping some. The table shows a few million clones, with 80% to 95% occurring only once. The sample consisted of naive CD4+ T cells from PBMCs. Subset of the sample: CD45RA+ positively selected. Every receptor here comes from a man between 18 and 29 years old in good health. Some clones in this sample may be carry-over from other donors' samples.

About this clone: Additional DNA sequences in this sample encode the identical CDR3. This rearrangement joins TRBV6-6 to TRBJ1-1; D remains ambiguous. This CDR3 contains 15 residues. The V end lost 3 bases, the J end lost 1 base, and 12 bases lay between the germline ends. The germline V gene encodes CDR1 MNHNY and CDR2 SVGAGI (reference sequence). CDR3 nucleotides: TGTGCCAGCAGTTATTCCCCACCCCAGAACACTGAAGCTTTCTTT. The encoded protein is CASSYSPPQNTEAFF.

V is TRBV6-5 and J is TRBJ1-1, with a weak D call TRBD1 (5 bases). Germline V gene sequence: CDR1 MNHEY, CDR2 SVGAGI. The V gene lost 6 bases and the J gene lost 1 base, with 6 bases spanning the gap. The length of the CDR3 is 12 residues. CDR3 DNA: TGTGCCAGCAGCGGGGGGAACACTGAAGCTTTCTTT. Translation gives CASSGGNTEAFF.

This clone has only one observation. V gene TRBV7-2 combines with J gene TRBJ1-3; a possible D gene is TRBD1 (5 bases). Deletions cut 2 bases from V and 4 bases from J, with 9 bases between. The V gene's germline CDR1 is SGHTA and CDR2 FQGNSA. The CDR3 loop spans 14 amino acids. CDR3 nucleotide sequence: TGTGCCAGCAGCTTAACCAGGGCCGGAAACACCATATATTTT. Amino acids: CASSLTRAGNTIYF.

The rearrangement joins TRBV4-1 to TRBJ2-7, with 10 bases matching TRBD2. The V segment lost 1 base and the J segment 3 bases; nucleotides outside the gene matches: 0. Looked up from germline, CDR1 is MGHRA and CDR2 is YSYEKL. The CDR3 runs 14 residues. CDR3 loop: CASSQGTSGYEQYF. CDR3 nucleotide sequence: TGCGCCAGCAGCCAAGGGACTAGCGGCTACGAGCAGTACTTC.

The J gene is TRBJ2-7, the V gene TRBV7-9, with TRBD2 matching 10 bases. The CDR3 consists of 14 residues. V gave up 5 bases and J gave up 6 bases; unmatched junction bases: 7. Germline V gives CDR1 SEHNR, CDR2 FQNEAQ (reference sequence). The DNA for the CDR3 is TGTGCCAGCAGCGGGACTAGCGCAATAAGCGAGCAGTACTTC. Residues: CASSGTSAISEQYF.

This chain joins TRBV28 and TRBJ2-5, with 7 bases matching TRBD1. V gave up 3 bases and J gave up 4 bases; unmatched junction bases: 11. Germline V gene data show CDR1 as MDHEN and CDR2 as SYDVKM. The CDR3 has 16 residues. The CDR3 DNA reads TGTGCCAGCAGTTTGTGGGACAGTCAGCACCGAGAGACCCAGTACTTC. Amino acid sequence: CASSLWDSQHRETQYF.

As concerns this clone: This same CDR3 is encoded by further DNA sequences in the sample. The chain carries TRBV5-1 and TRBJ2-2; tentative D call: TRBD2 (5 bases). Germline CDR1 is SGHRS and CDR2 is YFSETQ. V was pared by 0 bases and J by 0 bases, with 9 bases between. The CDR3 loop spans 16 amino acids. CDR3 region: CASSLEGVSNTGELFF. The DNA for the CDR3 is TGCGCCAGCAGCTTGGAGGGAGTCTCGAACACCGGGGAGCTGTTTTTT.